The T cell receptor (beta chain) under discussion was sequenced for a study of T cells after yellow fever vaccination. As for the study in general: Any fraction with a low cell number was prepared using SMART-Seq v4 Ultra Low Input. Points from the study as a whole: CD4 and CD8 compartments shared a small share of clonotypes. Abundant bulk-derived clonotypes could contaminate FACS-sorted repertoires.

This clonotype was recorded a few times. Its cognate antigen is unknown. CDR1 is SGHVS and CDR2 is FQNEAQ in the germline V gene. Trimming removed 5 bases from V and 0 bases from J, with 14 bases in between. CDR3 length: 15 amino acids. MiXCR, applied by TCRdb to the 5' RACE reads, yields one record per CDR3 protein. This sample has around 250,000 distinct CDR3 sequences, with less than 9% found just once. Source: CD4+ T cells sorted from PBMCs, taken 15 days after the yellow fever booster vaccination. The chain joins TRBV7-8 to TRBJ2-7; D tentatively fits TRBD1 or TRBD2 (5 bases each). The clonotype comes from a man aged 25-40 years who received the YFV17D yellow fever vaccine. In nucleotides, the CDR3 is TGTGCCAGCAGCCGTTCGGGGCTAGCCTCCTACGAGCAGTACTTC. It is translated as CASSRSGLASYEQYF.